This TCR beta chain was sequenced for a study of immune characterization of retroperitoneal liposarcoma. TCRdb redid the calling of the PCR reads with MiXCR, one entry per CDR3 protein. The sample consists of around 12,000 distinct CDR3 sequences, about a quarter of them appearing once. V lost 1 base and J lost 2, with 6 bases in between. The CDR3 runs 14 residues. This receptor was obtained from a male donor with retroperitoneal liposarcoma. The specimen was tumor tissue. This chain uses TRBV12-3 or TRBV12-4 with TRBJ2-1; D possibly matches TRBD1 or TRBD2 (5 bases each). The CDR3 is CASSLGGTYNEQFF. The DNA of the CDR3 is TGTGCCAGCAGTTTAGGGGGGACCTACAATGAGCAGTTCTTC.